Listed here are 19 T cell receptor beta chains from one sample, sequenced in a study of spatial heterogeneity in lung cancer. TCRdb re-called the 5' RACE reads through MiXCR, storing one row per CDR3 protein. The profile shows around 25,000 distinct CDR3 sequences, 5% to 5.5% of them singletons. Time point defined: blood at routine non-recurrence follow-up after resection. The sequencing used PBMCs, collected at follow-up. These receptors all come from a female donor with early-stage non-small cell lung cancer.

This clonotype showed up many times. The chain couples TRBV28 to TRBJ1-5; D perhaps matches TRBD1 (6 bases). The V and J ends lost 2 bases and 4 bases respectively, with 9 bases between them. The CDR3 contains 14 residues. From germline, CDR1 is MDHEN and CDR2 SYDVKM. The CDR3 reads CASSLGGGNQPQHF. DNA of the CDR3: TGTGCCAGCAGTTTAGGAGGGGGAAATCAGCCCCAGCATTTT.

In its sample, this clonotype was seen many times. The chain carries TRBV20-1 and TRBJ2-4; unclear D gene. CDR1 DFQATT and CDR2 SNEGSKA come from the germline V gene (reference sequence). CDR3 length: 14 residues. The V end was cut by 1 base, the J end by 0 bases, with 7 bases between. CDR3 coding DNA: TGCAGTGCTAGAGGCCCGTTAGCCAAAAACATTCAGTACTTC. Its protein is CSARGPLAKNIQYF.

This clonotype was seen more than once but under ten times. V usage is TRBV2 and J usage is TRBJ1-4; 8 positions agree with TRBD1. V was pared by 3 bases and J by 5 bases, with 2 bases of the junction left unmatched. The CDR3 spans 14 residues. Germline CDR1 SNHLY, CDR2 FYNNEI. CDR3 protein: CASSDRDRNEKLFF. The CDR3 nucleotides are TGTGCCAGCAGTGATAGGGACAGGAATGAAAAACTGTTTTTT.

This sequence joins TRBV27 and TRBJ1-6; D gene uncertain. V was pared by 3 bases and J by 4 bases, with 13 bases between. This CDR3 is 16 amino acids long. CDR1 is MNHEY and CDR2 is SMNVEV in the germline V gene (reference sequence). This CDR3 is CASSFRTDGYNSPLHF. The CDR3 DNA is TGTGCCAGCAGTTTCCGAACGGACGGGTATAATTCACCCCTCCACTTT.

Sample share makes this clonotype medium-sized (0.01 to 0.1%). The chain has TRBV20-1 and TRBJ2-3; the D is unclear. The CDR3 extends over 13 amino acids. The germline V gene has CDR1 DFQATT and CDR2 SNEGSKA (reference sequence). The V end was cut by 1 base, the J end by 2 bases, with 7 bases between. DNA of the CDR3: TGCAGTGCTAGAGTAGAGTACACAGATACGCAGTATTTT. Encoded protein: CSARVEYTDTQYF.

There are many counts of this clonotype. The chain recombines TRBV27 with TRBJ1-5, with no clear D. V lost 5 bases and J lost 1, with 6 bases in between. The CDR3 covers 13 residues. In germline, CDR1 is MNHEY, CDR2 SMNVEV (reference sequence). This chain's CDR3 is CASSNWSNQPQHF. The DNA for the CDR3 is TGTGCCAGCAGTAATTGGAGCAATCAGCCCCAGCATTTT.

This clonotype has just a few counts. The chain uses TRBV28 and TRBJ1-1, with D maybe TRBD1 (5 bases). Germline loops: CDR1 MDHEN, CDR2 SYDVKM. The CDR3 consists of 13 residues. Trimming pared 5 bases from V and 6 bases from J, leaving 13 bases between. The CDR3: CASSPLWGAEAFF. CDR3 nucleotides: TGTGCCAGCAGTCCTCTATGGGGCGCTGAAGCTTTCTTT.

CDR3 region: CASSSGRNDYGYTF. The CDR3 coding sequence is TGTGCCAGCAGCAGCGGTCGCAACGACTATGGCTACACCTTC. The chain couples TRBV7-9 to TRBJ1-2; D ambiguous. V was cut by 5 bases and J by 3 bases, with 13 bases left in between. CDR1 and CDR2 from the germline V gene are SEHNR and FQNEAQ (reference sequence). This CDR3 region has 14 residues.

Many counts were recorded for this clonotype. The chain links TRBV20-1 to TRBJ2-3; maybe TRBD2 (5 bases). Germline CDR1 is DFQATT and CDR2 is SNEGSKA (reference sequence). The length of the CDR3 is 15 residues. V lost 7 bases to trimming and J lost 4 bases, with 21 bases between them. CDR3 bases: TGCAGTGTCACCGGGCGGGTTAGTTGGCCAGATACGCAGTATTTT. It is translated as CSVTGRVSWPDTQYF.

This chain uses TRBV20-1 with TRBJ1-6, with 7 bases lining up with TRBD1. Trimming cost V 1 base and J 5 bases; bases outside gene matches: 5. Germline assignment: CDR1 DFQATT and CDR2 SNEGSKA (reference sequence). The CDR3 runs 15 residues. CDR3 in DNA: TGCAGTGCTAGAGGGGGAGGGGGCGATAATTCACCCCTCCACTTT. This translates into CSARGGGGDNSPLHF.

This clonotype was seen ten or more times. Written as DNA, the CDR3 is TGTGCCAGCCAGTCCGGGACGGGGGAGACCCAGTACTTC. This gives the protein CASQSGTGETQYF. V and J are TRBV9 and TRBJ2-5, with D perhaps TRBD1 or TRBD2 (5 bases each). The CDR3 spans 13 residues. CDR1 is SGDLS and CDR2 is YYNGEE in the germline V gene. V was shortened by 7 bases and J by 5 bases, with 15 bases between the two germline ends.

This clonotype was seen ten or more times. The chain uses TRBV27 and TRBJ2-7; 15 bases are shared with TRBD2. The CDR3 length is 16 residues. Losses at the gene ends were 8 bases for V and 3 bases for J; bases not matched to a gene: 8. The V gene's germline CDR1 is MNHEY and CDR2 SMNVEV (reference sequence). The CDR3 spells CASGRTSGRAVYEQYF. Here the CDR3 DNA reads TGTGCCAGCGGAAGGACTAGCGGGAGGGCCGTCTACGAGCAGTACTTC.

This clonotype was seen repeatedly, ten times or more. The chain combines TRBV11-2 with TRBJ2-5, with 7 bases fitting TRBD2. Germline CDR1 reads SGHAT; CDR2 reads FQNNGV. V was clipped by 2 bases and J by 1 base; unmatched bases: 4. This CDR3 has 15 amino acids. The CDR3 DNA reads TGTGCCAGCAGCTTACAGGGAGGGGCCCAAGAGACCCAGTACTTC. Translation: CASSLQGGAQETQYF.

The chain's CDR3 is CASSLAPSELAKNIQYF. The CDR3 DNA reads as TGTGCCAGCAGCTTAGCCCCTAGCGAACTAGCCAAAAACATTCAGTACTTC. This chain connects TRBV7-2 to TRBJ2-4; possible D gene TRBD2, 6 bases. Between the trimmed V and J ends, which lost 0 bases and 0 bases, there was a span of 12 bases. The CDR3 spans 17 residues. CDR1 SGHTA and CDR2 FQGNSA come from the germline V gene.

The rearrangement joins TRBV12-3 or TRBV12-4 to TRBJ1-5; TRBD1 matches 10 bases. The CDR3 consists of 14 residues. V was pared by 6 bases and J by 6 bases, with 5 bases of the junction left unmatched. In nucleotides, the CDR3 is TGTGCCAGCAGAGGGACAGGGGCTGGTCAGCCCCAGCATTTT. This gives the protein CASRGTGAGQPQHF.

This clonotype was detected ten times or more. The V and J genes are TRBV20-1 and TRBJ2-1, with D unclear. The CDR3 runs 13 residues. V was shortened by 7 bases and J by 3 bases, with 13 bases between the two germline ends. CDR1 DFQATT and CDR2 SNEGSKA come from the germline V gene (reference sequence). CDR3 coding DNA: TGCAGTGTCGTACCGCCAGACTACAATGAGCAGTTCTTC. This encodes CSVVPPDYNEQFF.

This clonotype was recorded a few times. The chain links TRBV30 to TRBJ2-7; 10 bases map to TRBD1. This CDR3 comprises 13 residues. Trimming took 5 bases from V and 5 from J; bases not matched to a gene: 6. Germline CDR1 reads GTSNPN; CDR2 reads SVGIG (reference sequence). The chain's CDR3 is CAWSGTGVNEQYF. The DNA of the CDR3 is TGTGCCTGGTCCGGGACAGGGGTTAACGAGCAGTACTTC.

This clonotype was counted at least ten times. The chain carries TRBV2 and TRBJ2-3; D possibly corresponds to TRBD2 (6 bases). V lost 9 bases, J lost 3 bases, and 13 bases lay in between. CDR1 SNHLY and CDR2 FYNNEI come from the germline V gene. The CDR3 loop spans 13 amino acids. CDR3 amino acids: CASVLEGTDTQYF. The CDR3 DNA follows: TGTGCCAGTGTGTTGGAGGGGACAGATACGCAGTATTTT.

This clonotype was detected many times. The chain is built from TRBV11-2 and TRBJ2-7; D may match TRBD1 or TRBD2 (6 bases each). This CDR3 contains 13 residues. Germline loops: CDR1 SGHAT, CDR2 FQNNGV. Trimming left V 3 bases short and J 3 bases short, with 9 bases between. The DNA for the CDR3 is TGTGCCAGCAGCTTTGGAGGGGGCTACGAGCAGTACTTC. It is translated as CASSFGGGYEQYF.